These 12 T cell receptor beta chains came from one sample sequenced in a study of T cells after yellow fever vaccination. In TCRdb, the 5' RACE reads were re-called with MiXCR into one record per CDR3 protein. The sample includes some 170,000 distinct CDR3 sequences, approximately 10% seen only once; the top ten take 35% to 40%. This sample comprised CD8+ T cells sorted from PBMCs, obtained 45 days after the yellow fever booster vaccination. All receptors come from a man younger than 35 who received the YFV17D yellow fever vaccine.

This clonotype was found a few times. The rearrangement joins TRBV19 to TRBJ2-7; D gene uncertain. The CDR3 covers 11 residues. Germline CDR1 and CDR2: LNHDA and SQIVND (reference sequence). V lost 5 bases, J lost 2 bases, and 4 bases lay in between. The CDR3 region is CASSDAYEQYV. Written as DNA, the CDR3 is TGTGCCAGTAGTGACGCCTACGAGCAGTACGTC.

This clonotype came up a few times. For the CDR3, the DNA is TGTGCCAGCACCATAGGGGAGAATGAGCAGTTCTTC. Amino acids: CASTIGENEQFF. This chain connects TRBV12-3 or TRBV12-4 to TRBJ2-1, with D perhaps being TRBD1 or TRBD2 (5 bases each). The CDR3 extends over 12 amino acids. V was cut by 7 bases and J by 7 bases, with 11 bases left in between.

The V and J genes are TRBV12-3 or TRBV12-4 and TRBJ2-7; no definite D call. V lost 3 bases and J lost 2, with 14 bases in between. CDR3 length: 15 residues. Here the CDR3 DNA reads TGTGCCAGCAGTTTGATGCCTGACGGCCCCTACGAGCAGTACTTC. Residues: CASSLMPDGPYEQYF.

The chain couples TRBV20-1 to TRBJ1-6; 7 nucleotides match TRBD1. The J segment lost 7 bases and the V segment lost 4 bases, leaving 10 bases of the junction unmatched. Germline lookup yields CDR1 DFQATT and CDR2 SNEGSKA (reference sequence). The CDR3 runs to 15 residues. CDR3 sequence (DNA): TGCAGTGCTACCATCGACAGGGAACCCAATTCACCCCTCCACTTT. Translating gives CSATIDREPNSPLHF.

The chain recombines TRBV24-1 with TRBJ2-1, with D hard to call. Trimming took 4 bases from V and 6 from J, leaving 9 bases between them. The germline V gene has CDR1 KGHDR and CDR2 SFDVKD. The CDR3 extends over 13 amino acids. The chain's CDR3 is CATSEGPSNEQFF. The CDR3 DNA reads TGTGCCACCAGTGAAGGTCCCAGCAATGAGCAGTTCTTC.

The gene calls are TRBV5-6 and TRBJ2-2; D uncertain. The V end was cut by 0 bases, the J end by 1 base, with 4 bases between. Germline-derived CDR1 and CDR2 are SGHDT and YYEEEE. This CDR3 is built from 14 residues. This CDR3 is CASSLGMNTGELFF. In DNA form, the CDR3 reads TGTGCCAGCAGCTTGGGGATGAACACCGGGGAGCTGTTTTTT.

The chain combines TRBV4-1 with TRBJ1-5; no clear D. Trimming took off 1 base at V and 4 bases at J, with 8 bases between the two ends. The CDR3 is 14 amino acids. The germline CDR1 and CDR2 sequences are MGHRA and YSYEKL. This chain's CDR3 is CASSQARDNQPQHF. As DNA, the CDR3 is TGCGCCAGCAGCCAAGCACGGGATAATCAGCCCCAGCATTTT.

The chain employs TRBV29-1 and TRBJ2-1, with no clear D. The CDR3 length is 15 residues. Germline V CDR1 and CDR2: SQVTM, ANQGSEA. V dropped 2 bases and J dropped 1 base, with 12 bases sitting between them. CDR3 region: CSVESRSTSYNEQFF. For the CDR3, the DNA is TGCAGCGTTGAAAGTAGGAGCACTTCCTACAATGAGCAGTTCTTC.

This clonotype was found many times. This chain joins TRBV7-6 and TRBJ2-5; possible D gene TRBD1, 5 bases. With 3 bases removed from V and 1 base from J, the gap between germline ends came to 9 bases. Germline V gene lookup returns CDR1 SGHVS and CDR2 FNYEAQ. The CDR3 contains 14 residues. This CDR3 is CASSFLDSQETQYF. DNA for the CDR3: TGTGCCAGCAGCTTCCTTGACAGCCAAGAGACCCAGTACTTC. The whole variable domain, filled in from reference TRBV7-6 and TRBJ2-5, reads GAGVSQSPRYKVTKRGQDVALRCDPISGHVSLYWYRQALGQGPEFLTYFNYEAQQDKSGLPNDRFSAERPEGSISTLTIQRTEQRDSAMYRCASSFLDSQETQYFGPGTRLLVL.

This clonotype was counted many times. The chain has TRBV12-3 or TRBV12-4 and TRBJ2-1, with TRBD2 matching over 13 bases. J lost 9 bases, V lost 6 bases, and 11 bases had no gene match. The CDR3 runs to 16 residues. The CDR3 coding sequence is TGTGCCAGCAGGGCTCAAATGGGACTAGCGGGGATTGAGCAGTTCTTC. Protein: CASRAQMGLAGIEQFF.

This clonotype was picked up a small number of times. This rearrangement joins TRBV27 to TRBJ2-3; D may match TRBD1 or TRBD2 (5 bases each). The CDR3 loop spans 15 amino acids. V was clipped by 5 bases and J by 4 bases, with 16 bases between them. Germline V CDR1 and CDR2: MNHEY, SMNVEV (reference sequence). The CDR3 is CASSPGTRRSDTQYF. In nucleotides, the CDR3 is TGTGCCAGCAGTCCGGGGACCCGCAGATCAGATACGCAGTATTTT.

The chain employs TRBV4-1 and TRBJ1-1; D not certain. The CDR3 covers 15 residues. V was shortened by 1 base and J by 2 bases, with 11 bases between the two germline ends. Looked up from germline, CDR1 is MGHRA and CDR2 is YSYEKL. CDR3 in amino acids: CASSQVGSVNTEAFF. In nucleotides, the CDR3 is TGCGCCAGCAGCCAAGTAGGCAGTGTAAACACTGAAGCTTTCTTT.